Sequencing of this TCR beta chain was carried out in a study of cytomegalovirus exposure and HLA in healthy donors. Per the germline V gene, CDR1 is SQVTM and CDR2 is ANQGSEA. This CDR3 comprises 13 residues. The PCR contained 60 Vbeta and 13 Jbeta primers. Assay used: immunoSEQ multiplex PCR; TCRdb lists only in-frame clones, some missing. This table has under 150,000 clones, 78% appearing once. The genes are TRBV29-1 and TRBJ2-5; TRBD1 aligns across 8 bases. The J call is doubtful: the DNA matches TRBJ2-7 better. Input material: PBMCs. This receptor was obtained from a middle-aged woman in good health and CMV-seropositive. The CDR3 sequence is CSVKGQVQGEQYF. The DNA of the CDR3 is TGCAGCGTGAAGGGACAGGTTCAAGGCGAGCAGTACTTC.